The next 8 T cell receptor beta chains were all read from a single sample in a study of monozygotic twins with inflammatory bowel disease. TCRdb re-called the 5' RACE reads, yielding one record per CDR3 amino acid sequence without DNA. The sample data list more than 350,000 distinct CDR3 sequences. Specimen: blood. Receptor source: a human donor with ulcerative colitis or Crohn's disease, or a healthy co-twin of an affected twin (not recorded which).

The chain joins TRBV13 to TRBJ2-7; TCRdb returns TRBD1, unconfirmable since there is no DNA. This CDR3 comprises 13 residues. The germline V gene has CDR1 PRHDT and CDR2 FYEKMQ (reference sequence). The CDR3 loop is CASSLRGGNEQYF.

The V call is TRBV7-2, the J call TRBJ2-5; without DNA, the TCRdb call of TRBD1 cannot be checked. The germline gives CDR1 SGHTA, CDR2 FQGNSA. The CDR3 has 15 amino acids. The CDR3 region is CASSHGFGGGETQYF.

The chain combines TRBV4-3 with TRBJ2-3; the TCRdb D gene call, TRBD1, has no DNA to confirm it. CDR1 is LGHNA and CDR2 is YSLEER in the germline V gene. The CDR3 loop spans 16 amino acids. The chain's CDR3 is CASSQARTGGTDTQYF.

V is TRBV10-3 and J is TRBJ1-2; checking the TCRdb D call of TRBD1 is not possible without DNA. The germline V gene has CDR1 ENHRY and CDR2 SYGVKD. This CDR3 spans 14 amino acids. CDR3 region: CAISEGGGSWGYTF.

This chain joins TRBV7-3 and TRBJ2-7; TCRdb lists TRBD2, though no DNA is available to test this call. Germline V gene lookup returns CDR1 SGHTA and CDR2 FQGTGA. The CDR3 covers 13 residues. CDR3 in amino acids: CASSRATGTEQYF.

The CDR3 sequence: CASSLSSGGRSYNEQFF. This chain connects TRBV5-1 to TRBJ2-1; TCRdb's D call, TRBD1, is unchecked because there is no DNA. Per the germline V gene, CDR1 is SGHRS and CDR2 is YFSETQ. The CDR3 has 17 residues.

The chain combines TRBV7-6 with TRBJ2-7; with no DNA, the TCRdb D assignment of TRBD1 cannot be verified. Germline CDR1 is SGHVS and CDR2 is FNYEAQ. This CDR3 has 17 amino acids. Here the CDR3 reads CASSLGTDRKSSYEQYF.

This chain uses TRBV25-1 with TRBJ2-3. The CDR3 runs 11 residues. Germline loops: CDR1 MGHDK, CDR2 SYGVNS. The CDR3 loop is CASKRLLGRYF.